A single sample gave rise to the 20 T cell receptor beta chains below, sequenced in a study of T cell repertoires in cytomegalovirus infection. The antigens of these receptors remain unknown. TCRdb used MiXCR to reprocess the reads, holding one entry per CDR3 protein. The table shows 90,000 to 110,000 distinct CDR3 sequences, with 25% to 30% occurring only once. Sequenced here: CD8+ T cells from cultured PBMCs, sampled from culture after CMV antigen stimulation. The receptor source for this set is a human donor in good health (CMV status not recorded). Some clones in this sample may be carry-over from other donors' samples.

This clonotype showed up just a few times. The rearrangement links TRBV28 to TRBJ1-5; TRBD1 might be the D (6 bases). V dropped 1 base and J dropped 5 bases, with 9 bases sitting between them. CDR3 length equals 14 residues. CDR1 and CDR2 (germline): MDHEN, SYDVKM. The CDR3 loop reads CASSLSGVHQPQHF. DNA for the CDR3: TGTGCCAGCAGTTTATCAGGGGTCCATCAGCCCCAGCATTTT.

This clonotype was seen ten or more times. The chain recombines TRBV7-9 with TRBJ2-7, with D tentatively TRBD1 (6 bases). The germline V gene has CDR1 SEHNR and CDR2 FQNEAQ (reference sequence). V lost 6 bases, J lost 6 bases, and 24 bases lay in between. This CDR3 region has 16 residues. The CDR3 DNA is TGTGCCAGCAGTTCACTCGGGACATATGAGGAGGTCGAGCAGTACTTC. Its translation is CASSSLGTYEEVEQYF.

The chain joins TRBV5-4 to TRBJ2-1; the D gene is possibly TRBD2 (6 bases). Looked up from germline, CDR1 is SGHNT and CDR2 is YYREEE (reference sequence). The length of the CDR3 is 11 residues. V was pared by 5 bases and J by 10 bases, with 10 bases between. The CDR3 region has the DNA TGTGCCAGCAGTGGCGGGGAGGAGCAGTTCTTC. Translation gives CASSGGEEQFF.

This clonotype has a count of ten or more. The rearrangement uses TRBV7-8 and TRBJ2-1, with TRBD2 identical over 10 bases. Germline loops: CDR1 SGHVS, CDR2 FQNEAQ. This CDR3 spans 16 amino acids. V lost 6 bases, J lost 3 bases, and 8 bases stayed unmatched. The chain's CDR3 is CASRPTSGDNYNEQFF. CDR3 coding DNA: TGTGCCAGCAGACCTACTAGCGGGGACAACTACAATGAGCAGTTCTTC.

The V and J genes are TRBV5-6 and TRBJ1-6, with TRBD1 matching over 9 bases. Germline V gene sequence: CDR1 SGHDT, CDR2 YYEEEE. The V gene end was trimmed by 4 bases and the J gene end by 8 bases; junction bases not matched to a gene: 4. This CDR3 is built from 14 residues. CDR3 in amino acids: CASSPGQGYSPLHF. CDR3 in DNA: TGTGCCAGCAGCCCAGGACAGGGGTATTCACCCCTCCACTTT.

The rearrangement uses TRBV19 and TRBJ2-3, with TRBD2 matching 7 bases. Per germline, CDR1 LNHDA and CDR2 SQIVND (reference sequence). Trimming at V came to 3 bases and at J to 2 bases, leaving 2 bases not matched to a gene. This CDR3 has 14 residues. The CDR3 nucleotides read TGTGCCAGTAGTATTGGGGGGGTCACAGATACGCAGTATTTT. Translating gives CASSIGGVTDTQYF.

This chain joins TRBV7-6 and TRBJ1-3; D is undetermined. This CDR3 contains 14 residues. V was clipped by 5 bases and J by 2 bases, with 10 bases between them. Germline CDR1 and CDR2: SGHVS and FNYEAQ. CDR3 DNA sequence: TGTGCCAGCAGCGGCAAGGCAACTGGAAACACCATATATTTT. Translation: CASSGKATGNTIYF.

The rearrangement links TRBV5-6 to TRBJ2-1; TRBD1 agrees at 7 bases. The CDR3 covers 14 residues. Germline V lookup: CDR1 SGHDT, CDR2 YYEEEE. J was trimmed by 9 bases and V by 6 bases; bases with no gene match: 12. CDR3 amino acids: CASNPGTARGEQFF. Here the CDR3 DNA reads TGTGCCAGCAACCCTGGGACAGCGCGTGGTGAGCAGTTCTTC.

The CDR3 DNA follows: TGTGCCAGCAGTTTAAACGAGTTGGGATCACCCCTCCACTTT. Protein product: CASSLNELGSPLHF. The chain uses TRBV12-3 or TRBV12-4 and TRBJ1-6; D is unclear. The CDR3 has 14 amino acids. Trimming removed 2 bases at V and 10 bases at J, with 12 bases between.

A note on this clonotype: One end of the junction fails to match germline, which may point to a read error. The chain carries TRBV7-9 and TRBJ1-4, with TRBD1 matching over 7 bases. This CDR3 spans 16 amino acids. Germline V CDR1 and CDR2: SEHNR, FQNEAQ (reference sequence). CDR3 bases: TGTGCCAGCAGTCCCTGGGACAGCCCAACTAATGGAAAACTGTTTTTC. The encoded protein is CASSPWDSPTNGKLFF.

The V call is TRBV7-9, the J call TRBJ1-2, with D uncertain. The CDR3 is made up of 13 amino acids. Germline values: CDR1 SEHNR, CDR2 FQNEAQ (reference sequence). V lost 7 bases and J lost 0, with 9 bases in between. CDR3 DNA sequence: TGTGCCAGCACCCCCGCGGCTAACTATGGCTACACCTTC. Translated, it gives CASTPAANYGYTF.

As to this clonotype: A read error may explain this, as a much larger clone is one base away. Because it lacks the conserved phenylalanine or tryptophan at the end, this CDR3 is likely a read error. V and J are TRBV7-2 and TRBJ2-7; maybe TRBD2 (5 bases). V gave up 1 base and J gave up 1 base, with 8 bases separating them. CDR3 length: 14 amino acids. In germline, CDR1 is SGHTA, CDR2 FQGNSA. CDR3 nucleotides: TGTGCCAGCAGCTTAGTACTAGGGTCCTACGAGCAGTACCTC. Residues: CASSLVLGSYEQYL.

This clonotype turned up a few times. The chain carries TRBV11-1 and TRBJ2-7, with TRBD1 matching over 9 bases. Trimming cost V 5 bases and J 5 bases; bases outside gene matches: 7. This CDR3 region has 14 residues. Germline V CDR1 and CDR2: SGHAT, FQDESV (reference sequence). The CDR3 is CASSPRDRAHEQYF. Here the CDR3 DNA reads TGTGCCAGCAGCCCCCGGGACAGGGCCCACGAGCAGTACTTC.

The V call is TRBV14, the J call TRBJ1-2, with 8 positions matching TRBD1. Germline trimming cut 3 bases from V and 5 bases from J; bases unmatched to any gene: 8. There are 15 residues in the CDR3. CDR1 is SGHDN and CDR2 is FVKESK in the germline V gene. The CDR3 DNA reads TGTGCCAGCAGCCACCCCGGGACAGGCCTTTATGGCTACACCTTC. This codes for CASSHPGTGLYGYTF. The full variable domain, rest sourced from reference TRBV14 and TRBJ1-2, is EAGVTQFPSHSVIEKGQTVTLRCDPISGHDNLYWYRRVMGKEIKFLLHFVKESKQDESGMPNNRFLAERTGGTYSTLKVQPAELEDSGVYFCASSHPGTGLYGYTFGSGTRLTVV.

This clonotype was detected many times. This rearrangement joins TRBV7-6 to TRBJ2-5, with D possibly being TRBD1 (6 bases). The CDR3 is 15 residues long. Per the germline V gene, CDR1 is SGHVS and CDR2 is FNYEAQ. Trimming left V 1 base short and J 2 bases short, with 11 bases between. DNA for the CDR3: TGTGCCAGCAGCTTAGACTTCAGGGGACAAGAGACCCAGTACTTC. It yields the protein CASSLDFRGQETQYF.

V and J are TRBV28 and TRBJ1-1; D not certain. The CDR3 is made up of 12 amino acids. The V gene's germline CDR1 is MDHEN and CDR2 SYDVKM. The ends were cut back, 5 bases at V and 5 bases at J, with 9 bases in the middle. The CDR3 reads CASSDAATEAFF. For the CDR3, the DNA is TGTGCCAGCAGTGACGCGGCTACTGAAGCTTTCTTT. Full variable domain (outside the CDR3, taken from reference TRBV28 and TRBJ1-1): DVKVTQSSRYLVKRTGEKVFLECVQDMDHENMFWYRQDPGLGLRLIYFSYDVKMKEKGDIPEGYSVSREKKERFSLILESASTNQTSMYLCASSDAATEAFFGQGTRLTVV.

The chain couples TRBV7-6 to TRBJ2-3; D remains unclear. CDR1 is SGHVS, CDR2 FNYEAQ, per germline. The CDR3 totals 14 residues. V lost 1 base and J lost 6, with 11 bases in between. The CDR3 region is CASSLGPPLDTQYF. The CDR3 DNA sequence: TGTGCCAGCAGCTTAGGGCCGCCACTCGATACGCAGTATTTT.

This chain uses TRBV27 with TRBJ2-1, with 10 bases aligning to TRBD1. CDR3 length: 15 amino acids. Unmatched junction bases numbered 4, after V lost 4 bases and J lost 4 bases. Germline V lookup: CDR1 MNHEY, CDR2 SMNVEV (reference sequence). DNA for the CDR3: TGTGCCAGCAGTTACGGGACAGGGGTATACAATGAGCAGTTCTTC. Protein: CASSYGTGVYNEQFF.

This chain links TRBV27 with TRBJ2-6; D is undetermined. Trimming took off 7 bases at V and 4 bases at J, with 11 bases between the two ends. The V gene's germline CDR1 is MNHEY and CDR2 SMNVEV (reference sequence). This CDR3 has 14 amino acids. In nucleotides, the CDR3 is TGTGCCAGCAATCGAGCAGAAGGGGCCAACGTCCTGACTTTC. This gives the protein CASNRAEGANVLTF.

The rearrangement links TRBV28 to TRBJ1-5, with D perhaps matching TRBD1 (5 bases). Between the trimmed V and J ends, which lost 4 bases and 6 bases, there was a span of 13 bases. Germline V gives CDR1 MDHEN, CDR2 SYDVKM. This CDR3 is 14 amino acids long. CDR3 loop: CASSYRWGSQPQHF. CDR3 bases: TGTGCCAGCAGTTACAGGTGGGGGAGTCAGCCCCAGCATTTT.